This TCR beta chain is from a study of shared clonotypes between healthy human individuals. Measured with immunoSEQ multiplex PCR; TCRdb has only the in-frame clones, and not every one. The sample carries approximately 640,000 clones, 80% to 95% recorded once. The CDR3 has 13 amino acids. Germline assignment: CDR1 MGHRA and CDR2 YSYEKL. Trimming cost V 2 bases and J 2 bases, with 7 bases left between them. The sequence was collected from a man younger than 35 in good health. Some clones in this sample may be carry-over from other donors' samples. The chain is built from TRBV4-1 and TRBJ2-7; possible D gene TRBD1, 6 bases. Sequencing used memory CD8+ T cells from PBMCs. Subset defined: CD45RO+ cells pooled with CCR7-negative TemRA cells. The CDR3 DNA sequence: TGCGCCAGCAGCCAAAACAGGGCCTACGAGCAGTACTTC. Residues: CASSQNRAYEQYF.